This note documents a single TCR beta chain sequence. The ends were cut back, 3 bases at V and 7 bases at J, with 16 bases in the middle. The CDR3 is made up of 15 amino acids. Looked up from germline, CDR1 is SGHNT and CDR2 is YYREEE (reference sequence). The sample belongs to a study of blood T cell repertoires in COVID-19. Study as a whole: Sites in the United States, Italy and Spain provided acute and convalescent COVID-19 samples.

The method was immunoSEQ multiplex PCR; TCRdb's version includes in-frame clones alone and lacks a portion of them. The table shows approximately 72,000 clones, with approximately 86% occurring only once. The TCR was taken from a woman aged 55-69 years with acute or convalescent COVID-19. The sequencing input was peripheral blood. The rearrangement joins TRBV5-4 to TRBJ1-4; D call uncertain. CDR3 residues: CASSSNSGRGEKLFF. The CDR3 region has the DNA TGTGCCAGCAGCTCCAATAGTGGTCGAGGTGAAAAACTGTTTTTT.